These 28 T cell receptor beta chains share one sample of origin, sequenced in a study of T-cell memory formation after mild COVID-19. TCRdb passed the 5' RACE reads through MiXCR, listing each CDR3 protein once. The sample carries about 250,000 distinct CDR3 sequences, 15% recorded once. The sequencing sample was made of PBMCs or a T cell subset sorted from them (not recorded which). These receptor sequences come from an adult woman who had mild COVID-19 (a few samples of this study predate the infection). Cell type and time point are not known.

This chain links TRBV18 with TRBJ1-3; possible D gene TRBD1, 6 bases. Trimming pared 6 bases from V and 2 bases from J, leaving 23 bases between. The CDR3 extends over 18 amino acids. Germline V gives CDR1 KGHSH, CDR2 LQKENI. CDR3 nucleotide sequence: TGTGCCAGCTCTCCAGGGGCCTACAGGACCCCACCTGGAAACACCATATATTTT. The encoded protein is CASSPGAYRTPPGNTIYF.

Here the CDR3 DNA reads TGTGCCAGCAGCTACGCAGGGCAGCCCCAGCATTTT. Translated: CASSYAGQPQHF. J is TRBJ1-5 and V is TRBV11-2; perhaps TRBD1 as D (5 bases). Germline loops: CDR1 SGHAT, CDR2 FQNNGV. The CDR3 has 12 residues. V lost 4 bases and J 7 bases, leaving 8 bases between the germline ends.

This sequence joins TRBV5-1 and TRBJ2-1; 7 positions agree with TRBD2. The CDR3 is made up of 16 amino acids. CDR1 and CDR2 from the germline V gene are SGHRS and YFSETQ. V shed 3 bases and J 8 bases; nucleotides not matched to a gene: 14. This chain's CDR3 is CASSSRGTSRVDEQFF. CDR3 nucleotide sequence: TGCGCCAGCAGCTCGCGGGGGACTTCCCGAGTGGATGAGCAGTTCTTC.

This clonotype was counted a few times. Compared with germline, one end of the junction differs, possibly owing to a read error. The chain couples TRBV7-3 to TRBJ1-1; D is ambiguous. Germline V CDR1 and CDR2: SGHTA, FQGTGA. This CDR3 has 15 amino acids. CDR3 DNA: TGTGTCAGCAGCCCGTCCGCCCGGTCGGACACTGAAGCTTTCTTT. It is translated as CVSSPSARSDTEAFF.

This chain uses TRBV4-2 with TRBJ1-4, with TRBD1 matching 8 bases. CDR1 is LGHNA and CDR2 is YNFKEQ in the germline V gene. J was trimmed by 5 bases and V by 3 bases; bases with no gene match: 2. The CDR3 loop spans 14 amino acids. CDR3 nucleotides: TGTGCCAGCAGCCAGAGGACAGGGAATGAAAAACTGTTTTTT. Translated: CASSQRTGNEKLFF.

Many counts were recorded for this clonotype. The rearrangement links TRBV7-9 to TRBJ2-2; a possible D gene is TRBD2 (6 bases). The CDR3 contains 15 residues. Germline V lookup: CDR1 SEHNR, CDR2 FQNEAQ (reference sequence). V was cut by 5 bases and J by 6 bases, with 16 bases left in between. Here the CDR3 reads CASSPGTSKAGELFF. The CDR3 coding sequence is TGTGCCAGCAGCCCCGGCACTAGCAAGGCCGGGGAGCTGTTTTTT.

The chain is built from TRBV6-5 and TRBJ2-7, with D perhaps TRBD1 or TRBD2 (6 bases each). Per the germline V gene, CDR1 is MNHEY and CDR2 is SVGAGI. V was trimmed by 6 bases and J by 3 bases, leaving 12 bases between them. This CDR3 is 13 amino acids long. CDR3 sequence reads: CASRRDNHYEQYF. The CDR3 DNA reads TGTGCCAGCAGGCGGGACAACCACTACGAGCAGTACTTC.

For this clonotype: The missing conserved phenylalanine or tryptophan at the end of this CDR3 makes a read error likely. The rearrangement joins TRBV7-9 to TRBJ2-3, with 9 positions matching TRBD2. There are 15 residues in the CDR3. Germline CDR1 reads SEHNR; CDR2 reads FQNEAQ (reference sequence). V lost 5 bases to trimming and J lost 1 base; unmatched junction nucleotides: 4. CDR3 sequence reads: CASSEVAGGTDTQYS. For the CDR3, the DNA is TGTGCCAGCAGCGAGGTAGCGGGGGGCACAGATACGCAGTATTCT.

The chain couples TRBV9 to TRBJ2-5; 9 bases align to TRBD2. The germline CDR1 and CDR2 sequences are SGDLS and YYNGEE. Trimming cost V 3 bases and J 5 bases; bases outside gene matches: 8. The CDR3 contains 15 residues. Here the CDR3 reads CASSEREAVGETQYF. The CDR3 DNA follows: TGTGCCAGCAGCGAGCGGGAGGCAGTGGGGGAGACCCAGTACTTC.

The rearrangement links TRBV29-1 to TRBJ2-7; D unresolved. The CDR3 sequence is 12 residues long. Germline V gene lookup returns CDR1 SQVTM and CDR2 ANQGSEA. V was pared by 4 bases and J by 2 bases, with 9 bases between. The CDR3 sequence: CSVVIRTYEQYF. CDR3 in DNA: TGCAGCGTTGTCATCCGCACCTACGAGCAGTACTTC.

This clonotype has more than one count but fewer than ten. The rearrangement links TRBV7-9 to TRBJ2-7; TRBD1 matches at 10 bases. V was clipped by 4 bases and J by 5 bases; unmatched bases: 5. Germline-derived CDR1 and CDR2 are SEHNR and FQNEAQ (reference sequence). The CDR3 is made up of 14 amino acids. Written as DNA, the CDR3 is TGTGCCAGCAGCTCGGACAGGGGGAGGAACGAGCAGTACTTC. Encoded protein: CASSSDRGRNEQYF.

This clonotype has more than one count but fewer than ten. The chain has TRBV2 and TRBJ2-7, with a tentative D call TRBD1 (6 bases). Trimming took off 3 bases at V and 5 bases at J, with 20 bases between the two ends. Per germline, CDR1 SNHLY and CDR2 FYNNEI. The CDR3 runs to 16 residues. DNA for the CDR3: TGTGCCAGCAGTGAGGGGAGACAGGCTCTTTGGGACGAGCAGTACTTC. Translated: CASSEGRQALWDEQYF.

V usage is TRBV20-1 and J usage is TRBJ1-2, with D maybe TRBD1 (5 bases). Germline V gene data show CDR1 as DFQATT and CDR2 as SNEGSKA (reference sequence). The length of the CDR3 is 13 residues. Between the trimmed V and J ends, which lost 1 base and 7 bases, there was a span of 13 bases. CDR3: CSARGAGRGGYTF. The CDR3 DNA reads TGCAGTGCTAGAGGAGCAGGGCGAGGTGGCTACACCTTC.

The gene calls are TRBV7-6 and TRBJ2-7; 9 bases match TRBD2. This CDR3 has 15 residues. Losses at the gene ends were 1 base for V and 3 bases for J; bases not matched to a gene: 4. Germline CDR1 is SGHVS and CDR2 is FNYEAQ. CDR3: CASSLEASGIYEQYF. CDR3 coding DNA: TGTGCCAGCAGCTTAGAGGCTAGCGGGATCTACGAGCAGTACTTC.

This clonotype showed up just a few times. V is TRBV29-1 and J is TRBJ1-1; tentative D call: TRBD1 (6 bases). With 6 bases removed from V and 4 bases from J, the gap between germline ends came to 15 bases. Germline lookup yields CDR1 SQVTM and CDR2 ANQGSEA. The CDR3 consists of 13 residues. CDR3 residues: CSVPGQGGTEAFF. The CDR3 bases are TGCAGCGTCCCGGGACAAGGGGGCACTGAAGCTTTCTTT.

This clonotype was seen ten or more times. The chain recombines TRBV28 with TRBJ2-7; 7 positions match TRBD2. This CDR3 is 14 amino acids long. Germline lookup yields CDR1 MDHEN and CDR2 SYDVKM. CDR3 nucleotides: TGTGCGTCTCAGCGTAGCGGGCCGACCTACGAGCAGTACTTC. Its translation is CASQRSGPTYEQYF.

The chain combines TRBV6-1 with TRBJ1-2; D is uncertain. CDR3 length equals 13 residues. Germline V gives CDR1 MNHNS, CDR2 SASEGT. Trimming pared 4 bases from V and 3 bases from J, leaving 9 bases between. CDR3 sequence (DNA): TGTGCCAGCAGTGCAGAAGGGCACTATGGCTACACCTTC. Translation gives CASSAEGHYGYTF.

The rearrangement uses TRBV6-6 and TRBJ2-2; D gene unclear. Germline V gene lookup returns CDR1 MNHNY and CDR2 SVGAGI (reference sequence). V was shortened by 5 bases and J by 8 bases, with 18 bases between the two germline ends. CDR3 size: 15 residues. The CDR3 DNA reads TGTGCCAGCAGTCTAGAGAGTTCTCGGTCGGGGGAGCTGTTTTTT. As protein: CASSLESSRSGELFF.

This rearrangement joins TRBV6-2 or TRBV6-3 to TRBJ2-1; D unclear. Per germline, CDR1 MNHEY and CDR2 SVGEGT. The CDR3 totals 14 residues. V shed 3 bases and J shed 0 bases, with 6 bases lying between them. Here the CDR3 reads CASSYYGSYNEQFF. The CDR3 region has the DNA TGTGCCAGCAGTTATTACGGCTCCTACAATGAGCAGTTCTTC.

V usage is TRBV5-1 and J usage is TRBJ2-7; tentatively, D is TRBD1 (5 bases). Germline CDR1 is SGHRS and CDR2 is YFSETQ. The V end lost 2 bases, the J end lost 0 bases, and 9 bases lay between the germline ends. The CDR3 spans 14 residues. In nucleotides, the CDR3 is TGCGCCAGCAGCTTCAATACAGGCTCCTACGAGCAGTACTTC. Its protein is CASSFNTGSYEQYF.

As concerns this clonotype: A read error may account for a junction end that differs from germline. The chain uses TRBV7-8 and TRBJ2-1; D is undetermined. The V gene's germline CDR1 is SGHVS and CDR2 FQNEAQ. This CDR3 has 18 residues. CDR3 loop: CASSLVYPRRDDYNEQFF. CDR3 sequence (DNA): TGTGCCAGCAGTTTAGTTTACCCGAGGCGCGACGACTACAATGAGCAGTTCTTC. Complete variable domain (other parts from reference TRBV7-8 and TRBJ2-1): GAGVSQSPRYKVAKRGQDVALRCDPISGHVSLFWYQQALGQGPEFLTYFQNEAQLDKSGLPSDRFFAERPEGSVSTLKIQRTQQEDSAVYLCASSLVYPRRDDYNEQFFGPGTRLTVL.

The chain carries TRBV6-5 and TRBJ1-1; D gene uncertain. Germline V gives CDR1 MNHEY, CDR2 SVGAGI. Trimming removed 6 bases from V and 1 base from J, with 9 bases in between. The CDR3 has 13 amino acids. CDR3 in DNA: TGTGCCAGCAGCCGTTCCCAGAACACTGAAGCTTTCTTT. Its protein product is CASSRSQNTEAFF.

This clonotype was seen more than once but under ten times. The chain has TRBV5-1 and TRBJ2-5; possible D gene TRBD2, 6 bases. The V end lost 0 bases, the J end lost 5 bases, and 14 bases lay between the germline ends. The V gene's germline CDR1 is SGHRS and CDR2 YFSETQ. CDR3 length: 15 residues. This CDR3 reads CASSLGTGDDETQYF. In DNA, the CDR3 is TGCGCCAGCAGCTTGGGAACGGGAGATGATGAGACCCAGTACTTC. The full variable domain, in which reference TRBV5-1 and TRBJ2-5 provide the parts outside the CDR3, is KAGVTQTPRYLIKTRGQQVTLSCSPISGHRSVSWYQQTPGQGLQFLFEYFSETQRNKGNFPGRFSGRQFSNSRSEMNVSTLELGDSALYLCASSLGTGDDETQYFGPGTRLLVL.

The chain joins TRBV12-3 or TRBV12-4 to TRBJ2-3; D is ambiguous. The V and J ends lost 6 bases and 6 bases respectively, with 13 bases between them. The CDR3 has 13 residues. CDR3 sequence (DNA): TGTGCCAGCAGGCAATGGCCCCGGGATACGCAGTATTTT. Its protein product is CASRQWPRDTQYF.

This clonotype was detected ten times or more. The rearrangement uses TRBV20-1 and TRBJ2-5; 9 bases line up with TRBD2. The germline V gene encodes CDR1 DFQATT and CDR2 SNEGSKA (reference sequence). Trimming cost V 1 base and J 2 bases; bases outside gene matches: 2. The CDR3 runs 14 residues. The CDR3 loop is CSARGLAGQETQYF. In nucleotides, the CDR3 is TGCAGTGCTAGAGGGCTAGCGGGACAAGAGACCCAGTACTTC.

The genes are TRBV9 and TRBJ2-3; no clear D. V was shortened by 0 bases and J by 1 base, with 6 bases between the two germline ends. The CDR3 loop spans 14 amino acids. Germline CDR1 and CDR2: SGDLS and YYNGEE. For the CDR3, the DNA is TGTGCCAGCAGCGTAGCTAGGGGCACAGATACGCAGTATTTT. Its translation: CASSVARGTDTQYF.

This clonotype was observed a handful of times. The chain combines TRBV19 with TRBJ2-1; TRBD2 matches 10 bases. Trimming cost V 7 bases and J 5 bases; bases outside gene matches: 11. The CDR3 extends over 16 amino acids. CDR1 is LNHDA and CDR2 is SQIVND in the germline V gene (reference sequence). The CDR3 spells CASTPGLLAGDNEQFF. The CDR3 nucleotides read TGTGCCAGTACTCCCGGGTTGCTAGCGGGGGACAATGAGCAGTTCTTC.

The sample holds a few counts of this clonotype. The chain combines TRBV19 with TRBJ2-3; TRBD2 agrees at 10 bases. The CDR3 has 17 amino acids. The V segment lost 10 bases and the J segment 2 bases; nucleotides outside the gene matches: 15. Germline V gene sequence: CDR1 LNHDA, CDR2 SQIVND (reference sequence). The CDR3 sequence is CATHPFVGLADTDTQYF. The CDR3 DNA sequence: TGTGCCACCCACCCCTTCGTCGGACTAGCGGACACAGATACGCAGTATTTT.